Described below is a single T cell receptor (beta chain) sequence and its context. This specimen belongs to a study of blood T cell repertoires in COVID-19. On the study more broadly: There were acute and convalescent COVID-19 samples, and they came from the United States, Italy and Spain. From T cells, B-cell-depleted T cells, or PBMCs came the material, which was cDNA or gDNA.

The authors' processing: Reference gene primers were amplified, and this amplification served to estimate nucleated cell counts. Using immunoSEQ multiplex PCR, the repertoire was profiled, and TCRdb retains in-frame clones only, with some absent. The DNA gave D and trimming, while V, J and clone size come from that table. This repertoire shows over 150,000 clones, 84% found once; its top ten account for roughly an eighth. This CDR3 comprises 16 residues. Per the germline V gene, CDR1 is MDHEN and CDR2 is SYDVKM. J gave up 9 bases and V 4 bases, and 8 bases lay outside the gene matches. The genes are TRBV28 and TRBJ2-1; TRBD2 matches 14 bases. This sequence was found in a human donor in a cohort sampled during active COVID-19. Sequencing input: peripheral blood. CDR3 nucleotides: TGTGCCAGCAGTTCCGGGACTAGCGGGAGCTATACTGAGCAGTTCTTC. This translates into CASSSGTSGSYTEQFF. Combining the CDR3 with reference TRBV28 and TRBJ2-1 gives the whole variable domain DVKVTQSSRYLVKRTGEKVFLECVQDMDHENMFWYRQDPGLGLRLIYFSYDVKMKEKGDIPEGYSVSREKKERFSLILESASTNQTSMYLCASSSGTSGSYTEQFFGPGTRLTVL.